Below are 3 T cell receptor beta chains sequenced from a single sample in a study of blood T cells in healthy people across ages. With a J-beta primer mix and a sample-barcoded 5' primer, a second PCR ran roughly 6 to 12 cycles. TCRdb fed the 5' RACE reads into MiXCR, producing one record per CDR3 protein. Here the sample spans 1,500,000 or so distinct CDR3 sequences, under 55% being singletons. Sequencing used blood. These receptors were obtained from a woman under 30 in good health.

This clonotype was seen repeatedly, ten times or more. This chain joins TRBV20-1 and TRBJ2-3; D gene uncertain. The germline CDR1 and CDR2 sequences are DFQATT and SNEGSKA (reference sequence). The CDR3 covers 14 residues. Between the trimmed V and J ends, which lost 2 bases and 3 bases, there was a span of 12 bases. The DNA for the CDR3 is TGCAGTGCTAGAATGGGCGGCGCTACAGATACGCAGTATTTT. Its protein product is CSARMGGATDTQYF.

J is TRBJ2-7 and V is TRBV10-3; 9 bases line up with TRBD2. The CDR3 covers 14 residues. V lost 4 bases, J lost 0 bases, and 1 base stayed unmatched. Germline CDR1 reads ENHRY; CDR2 reads SYGVKD. The DNA for the CDR3 is TGTGCCATCAGTGTTAGCGGGAGCTCCTACGAGCAGTACTTC. Encoded protein: CAISVSGSSYEQYF.

This clonotype was seen only a few times. V gene TRBV12-3 or TRBV12-4 combines with J gene TRBJ1-5; 9 bases are shared with TRBD1. Trimming cost V 4 bases and J 4 bases; bases outside gene matches: 5. The CDR3 sequence is 15 residues long. This CDR3 is CASSYGQGLNQPQHF. The DNA of the CDR3 is TGTGCCAGCAGTTACGGACAGGGGTTAAATCAGCCCCAGCATTTT.